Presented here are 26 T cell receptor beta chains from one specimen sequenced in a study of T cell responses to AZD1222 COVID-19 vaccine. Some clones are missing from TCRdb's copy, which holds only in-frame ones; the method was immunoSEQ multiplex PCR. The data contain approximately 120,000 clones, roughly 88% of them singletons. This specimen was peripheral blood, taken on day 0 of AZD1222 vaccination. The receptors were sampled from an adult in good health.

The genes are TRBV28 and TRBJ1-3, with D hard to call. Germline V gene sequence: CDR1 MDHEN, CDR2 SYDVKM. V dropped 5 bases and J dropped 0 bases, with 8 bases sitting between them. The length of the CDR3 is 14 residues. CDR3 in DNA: TGTGCCAGCAGTGTTGGAGGCTCTGGAAACACCATATATTTT. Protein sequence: CASSVGGSGNTIYF.

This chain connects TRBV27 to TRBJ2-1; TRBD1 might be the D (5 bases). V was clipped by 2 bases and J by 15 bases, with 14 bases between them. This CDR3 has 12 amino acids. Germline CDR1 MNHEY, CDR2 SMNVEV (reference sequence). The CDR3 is CASSLLFQGLFF. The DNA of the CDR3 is TGTGCCAGCAGTTTACTTTTCCAGGGTCTGTTCTTC.

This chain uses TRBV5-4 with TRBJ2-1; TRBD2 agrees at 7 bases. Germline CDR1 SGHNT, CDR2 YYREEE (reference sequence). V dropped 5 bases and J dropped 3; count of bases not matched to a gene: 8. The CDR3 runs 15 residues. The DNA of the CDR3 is TGTGCCAGCAGTTCAACTAGCGCTAGCTACAATGAGCAGTTCTTC. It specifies CASSSTSASYNEQFF.

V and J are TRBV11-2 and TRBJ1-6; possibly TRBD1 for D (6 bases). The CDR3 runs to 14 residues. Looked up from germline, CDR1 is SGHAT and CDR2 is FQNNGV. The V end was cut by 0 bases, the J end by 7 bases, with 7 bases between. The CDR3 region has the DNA TGTGCCAGCAGCTTAGAAAGGGGGAATTCACCCCTCCACTTT. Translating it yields CASSLERGNSPLHF.

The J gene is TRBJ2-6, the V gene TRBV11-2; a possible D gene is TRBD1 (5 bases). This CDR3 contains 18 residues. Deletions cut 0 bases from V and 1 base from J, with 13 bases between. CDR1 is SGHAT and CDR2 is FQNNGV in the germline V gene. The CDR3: CASSLEVTVASGANVLTF. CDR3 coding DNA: TGTGCCAGCAGCTTAGAAGTGACAGTCGCTTCTGGGGCCAACGTCCTGACTTTC.

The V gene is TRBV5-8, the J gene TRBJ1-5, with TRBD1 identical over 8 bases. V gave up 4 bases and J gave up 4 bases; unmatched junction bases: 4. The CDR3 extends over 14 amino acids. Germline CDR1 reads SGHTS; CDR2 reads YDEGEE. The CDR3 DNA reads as TGTGCCAGCAGCCACAGGGGGGGGAATCAGCCCCAGCATTTT. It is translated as CASSHRGGNQPQHF.

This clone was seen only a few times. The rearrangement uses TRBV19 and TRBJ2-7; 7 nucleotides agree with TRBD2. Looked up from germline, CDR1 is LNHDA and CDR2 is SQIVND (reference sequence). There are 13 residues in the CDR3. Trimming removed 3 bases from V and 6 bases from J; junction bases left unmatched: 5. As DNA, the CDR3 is TGTGCCAGTAGTATCGTCCCGGGGGGCGAGCAGTACGTC. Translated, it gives CASSIVPGGEQYV.

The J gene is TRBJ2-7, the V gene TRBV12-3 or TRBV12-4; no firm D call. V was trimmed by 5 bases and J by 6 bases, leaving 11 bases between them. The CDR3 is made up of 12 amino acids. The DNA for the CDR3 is TGTGCCAGCAGTCCTACTATAAGCGAGCAGTACTTC. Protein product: CASSPTISEQYF.

The CDR3 DNA reads as TGTGCCAGCAGCCAATATGGGGGTTTTTCGGATGGCTACACCTTC. Translating it yields CASSQYGGFSDGYTF. The chain couples TRBV16 to TRBJ1-2; possibly TRBD1 for D (5 bases). V gave up 1 base and J gave up 6 bases, with 15 bases separating them. CDR1 and CDR2 from the germline V gene are KGHSY and FQNENV. The CDR3 has 15 residues.

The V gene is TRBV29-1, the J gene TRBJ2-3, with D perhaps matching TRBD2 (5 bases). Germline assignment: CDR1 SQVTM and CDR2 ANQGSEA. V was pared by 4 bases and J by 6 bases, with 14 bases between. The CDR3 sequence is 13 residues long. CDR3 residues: CSVVLSGIDTQYF. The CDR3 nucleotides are TGCAGCGTTGTCTTGTCGGGGATCGATACGCAGTATTTT.

The CDR3 region is CASRRTASTYEQYF. DNA for the CDR3: TGTGCCAGCAGGAGGACAGCCTCGACCTACGAGCAGTACTTC. The rearrangement uses TRBV6-5 and TRBJ2-7; tentative D call: TRBD1 (6 bases). The CDR3 covers 14 residues. CDR1 and CDR2 from the germline V gene are MNHEY and SVGAGI. Trimming took 6 bases from V and 2 from J, leaving 14 bases between them.

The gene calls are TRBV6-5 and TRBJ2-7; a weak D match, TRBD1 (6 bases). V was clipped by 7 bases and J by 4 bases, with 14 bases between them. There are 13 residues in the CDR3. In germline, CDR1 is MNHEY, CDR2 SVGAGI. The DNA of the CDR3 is TGTGCCAGCAACTTACAGGGATGGTACGAGCAGTACGTC. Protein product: CASNLQGWYEQYV.

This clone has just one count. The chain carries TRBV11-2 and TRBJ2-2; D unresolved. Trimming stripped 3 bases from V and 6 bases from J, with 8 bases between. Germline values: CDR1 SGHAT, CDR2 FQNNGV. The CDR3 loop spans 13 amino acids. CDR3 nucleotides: TGTGCCAGCAGCTTCGGCTTGGCCGGGGAGCTGTTTTTT. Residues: CASSFGLAGELFF.

The CDR3 DNA is TGTGCCAGCAGTTCACCACAGGGCTACACCTTC. This encodes CASSSPQGYTF. The J gene is TRBJ1-2, the V gene TRBV6-5; D unresolved. Between the trimmed V and J ends, which lost 4 bases and 8 bases, there was a span of 8 bases. The CDR3 is made up of 11 amino acids. Looked up from germline, CDR1 is MNHEY and CDR2 is SVGAGI.

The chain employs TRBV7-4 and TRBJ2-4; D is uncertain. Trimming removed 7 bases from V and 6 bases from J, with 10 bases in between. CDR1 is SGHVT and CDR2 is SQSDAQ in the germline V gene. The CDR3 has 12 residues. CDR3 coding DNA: TGTGCCAGCACCCGAACTCCAAACATTCAGTACTTC. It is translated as CASTRTPNIQYF.

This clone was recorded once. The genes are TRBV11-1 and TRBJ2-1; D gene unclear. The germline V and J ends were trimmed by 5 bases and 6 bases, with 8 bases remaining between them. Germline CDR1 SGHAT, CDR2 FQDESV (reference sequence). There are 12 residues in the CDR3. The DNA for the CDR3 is TGTGCCAGCAGCAGAGGAGCCAATGAGCAGTTCTTC. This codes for CASSRGANEQFF.

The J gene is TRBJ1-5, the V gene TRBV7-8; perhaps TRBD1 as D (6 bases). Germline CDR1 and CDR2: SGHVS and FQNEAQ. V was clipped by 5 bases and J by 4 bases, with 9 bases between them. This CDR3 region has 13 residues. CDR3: CASSVTGNQPQHF. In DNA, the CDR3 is TGTGCCAGCAGCGTAACAGGGAATCAGCCCCAGCATTTT.

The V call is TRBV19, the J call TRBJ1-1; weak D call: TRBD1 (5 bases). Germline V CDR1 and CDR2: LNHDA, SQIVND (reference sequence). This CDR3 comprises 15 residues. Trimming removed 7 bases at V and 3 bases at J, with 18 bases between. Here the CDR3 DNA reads TGTGCCAGTACCATGAGGGGAGGGAGACACACTGAAGCTTTCTTT. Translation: CASTMRGGRHTEAFF.

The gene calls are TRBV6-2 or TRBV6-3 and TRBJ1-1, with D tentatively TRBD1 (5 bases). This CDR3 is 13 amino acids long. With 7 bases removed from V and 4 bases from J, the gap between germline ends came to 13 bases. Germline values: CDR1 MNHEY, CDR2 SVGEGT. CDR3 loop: CASTPPGPTEAFF. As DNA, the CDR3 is TGTGCCAGCACCCCCCCGGGGCCCACTGAAGCTTTCTTT.

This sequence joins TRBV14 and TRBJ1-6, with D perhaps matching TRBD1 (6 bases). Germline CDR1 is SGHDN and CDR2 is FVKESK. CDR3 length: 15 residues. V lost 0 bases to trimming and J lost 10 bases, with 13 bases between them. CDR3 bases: TGTGCCAGCAGCCAAGATCTGGGGGCTCGGTCACCCCTCCACTTT. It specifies CASSQDLGARSPLHF.

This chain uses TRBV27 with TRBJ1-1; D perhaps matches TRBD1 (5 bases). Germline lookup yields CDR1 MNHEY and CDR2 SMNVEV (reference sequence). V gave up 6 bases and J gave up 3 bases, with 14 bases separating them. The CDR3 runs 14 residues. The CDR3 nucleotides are TGTGCCAGCAGCGATACAGGACGGGACACTGAAGCTTTCTTT. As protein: CASSDTGRDTEAFF.

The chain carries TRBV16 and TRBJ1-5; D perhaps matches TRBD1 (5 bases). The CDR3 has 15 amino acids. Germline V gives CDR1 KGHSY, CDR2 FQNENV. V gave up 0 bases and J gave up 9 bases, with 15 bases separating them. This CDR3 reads CASSQSNQGYSPQHF. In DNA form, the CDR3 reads TGTGCCAGCAGCCAATCTAATCAGGGATATTCGCCCCAGCATTTT.

CDR3: CASSNDRNYGYTF. The DNA of the CDR3 is TGTGCCAGCAGCAACGACAGGAACTATGGCTACACCTTC. The rearrangement links TRBV6-2 or TRBV6-3 to TRBJ1-2; D might be TRBD1 (6 bases). V was shortened by 6 bases and J by 2 bases, with 10 bases between the two germline ends. CDR3 length: 13 residues. Germline-derived CDR1 and CDR2 are MNHEY and SVGEGT.

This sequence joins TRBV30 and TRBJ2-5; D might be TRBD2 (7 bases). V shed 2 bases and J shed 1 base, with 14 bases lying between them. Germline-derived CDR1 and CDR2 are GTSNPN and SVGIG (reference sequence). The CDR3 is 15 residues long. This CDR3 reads CAWSPKGGLQETQYF. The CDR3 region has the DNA TGTGCCTGGAGTCCCAAGGGGGGGCTCCAAGAGACCCAGTACTTC.

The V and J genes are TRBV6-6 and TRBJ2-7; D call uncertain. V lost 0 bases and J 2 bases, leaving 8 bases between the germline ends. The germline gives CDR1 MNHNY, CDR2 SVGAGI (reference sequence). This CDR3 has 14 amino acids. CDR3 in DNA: TGTGCCAGCAGTTACTCGGCGCCCGCCTACGAGCAGTACGTC. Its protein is CASSYSAPAYEQYV.

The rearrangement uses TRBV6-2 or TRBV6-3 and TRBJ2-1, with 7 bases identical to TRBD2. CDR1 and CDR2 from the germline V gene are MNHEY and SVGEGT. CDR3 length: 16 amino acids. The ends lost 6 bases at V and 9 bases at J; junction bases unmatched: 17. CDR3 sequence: CASSRPQWGTTIEQFF. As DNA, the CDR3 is TGTGCCAGCAGCCGTCCTCAGTGGGGGACTACTATTGAGCAGTTCTTC.